The table lists the clone carrying this T cell receptor beta chain with a few counts. The CDR3 covers 11 residues. CDR1 LNHDA and CDR2 SQIVND come from the germline V gene (reference sequence). V lost 5 bases, J lost 5 bases, and 7 bases lay in between. The data are from a study of blood T cell repertoires in COVID-19. Study as a whole: Both acute and convalescent COVID-19 samples were obtained from the United States, Italy and Spain. The analysed material was cDNA or gDNA that came from T cells, B-cell-depleted T cells, or PBMCs.

Produced via immunoSEQ multiplex PCR; TCRdb's table is partial and in-frame only. The table lists 60,000 to 85,000 clones, around 90% of them singletons. The receptor's source is a woman aged 50 to 60 with COVID-19, enrolled during active disease. What was sequenced was peripheral blood. The chain recombines TRBV19 with TRBJ2-7; D may be TRBD1 (5 bases). CDR3 in DNA: TGTGCCAGTAGTTGGGGCCACGAGCAGTACTTC. This sequence encodes CASSWGHEQYF.